This T cell receptor beta chain is drawn from a study of breast tumors, draining lymph nodes, adjacent tissues. Overall study results and limits: Tumors had less TCR diversity than lymph nodes, more than nontumor tissue. Tumor and nontumor repertoires were significantly more similar in luminal-like than in basal-like breast cancer.

One entry per CDR3 protein results from TCRdb running MiXCR on the multiplex PCR reads. The data contain fewer than 200,000 distinct CDR3 sequences, about 30% of them singletons. About this clonotype itself: The target antigen is unknown.

Breast cancer patients provided tissue from their axillary draining lymph nodes. Germline CDR1 is DFQATT and CDR2 is SNEGSKA (reference sequence). This CDR3 is built from 18 residues. V shed 6 bases and J shed 8 bases, with 31 bases lying between them. The chain combines TRBV20-1 with TRBJ1-4, with a possible D match to TRBD1 (5 bases). The TCR sequence derives from a female donor with breast cancer. Some clones in this sample may be carry-over from other donors' samples. The material sequenced was axillary lymph node tissue. This CDR3 reads CSAPIRFSVSGAGEKLFF. As DNA, the CDR3 is TGCAGTGCCCCCATTCGGTTCTCCGTGTCTGGGGCGGGAGAAAAACTGTTTTTT.